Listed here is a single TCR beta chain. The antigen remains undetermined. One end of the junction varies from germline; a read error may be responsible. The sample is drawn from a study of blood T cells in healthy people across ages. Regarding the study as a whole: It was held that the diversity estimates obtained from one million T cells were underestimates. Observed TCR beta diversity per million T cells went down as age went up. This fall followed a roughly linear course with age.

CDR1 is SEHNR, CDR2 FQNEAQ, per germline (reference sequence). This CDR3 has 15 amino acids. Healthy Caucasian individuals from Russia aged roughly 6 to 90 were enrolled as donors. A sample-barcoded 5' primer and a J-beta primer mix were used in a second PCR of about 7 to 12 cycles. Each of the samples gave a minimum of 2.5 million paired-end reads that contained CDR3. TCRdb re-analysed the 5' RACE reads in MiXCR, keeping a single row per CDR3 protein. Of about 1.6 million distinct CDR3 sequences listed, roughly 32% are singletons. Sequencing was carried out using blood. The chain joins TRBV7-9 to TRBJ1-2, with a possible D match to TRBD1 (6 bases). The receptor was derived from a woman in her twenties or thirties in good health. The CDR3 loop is CASSPSYRDNYGHTF. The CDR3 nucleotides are TGTGCCAGCAGCCCCTCCTACAGGGACAACTATGGCCACACCTTC.